This TCR beta chain was retrieved from a study of T cell changes during pregnancy in multiple sclerosis. Profiled with immunoSEQ multiplex PCR; TCRdb holds only in-frame clones, not every one. The table records tens of thousands of clones, 80% to 95% of them present only once. Germline CDR1 and CDR2: SGHAT and FQNNGV. The CDR3 length is 17 residues. Germline trimming cut 2 bases from V and 8 bases from J; bases unmatched to any gene: 13. The sequence derives from a female donor in good health, enrolled as a control in a pregnancy study. The specimen was peripheral blood, collected in the third trimester of pregnancy. V usage is TRBV11-2 and J usage is TRBJ1-2, with 11 positions matching TRBD1. The CDR3 is CASSLRPRGQGARGYTF. CDR3 DNA: TGTGCCAGCAGCTTAAGGCCCCGAGGACAGGGGGCGCGAGGCTACACCTTC.